Sequencing of this T cell receptor (beta chain) was carried out in a study of beta chain features in type 1 diabetes. The study, taken as a whole, reports: Shorter TCRB CDR3s, moderately but significantly so, marked every one of the four CD4+ subsets in Type 1 diabetes patients. A PCR bias possibly favoring shorter templates would apply equally to patients and controls. The similarity of naive, central memory and Treg TCRB repertoires appeared greater among patients than among healthy donors.

In total, each donor contributed a single heparinised blood draw that averaged roughly 100 mL. Germline lookup yields CDR1 SGHAT and CDR2 FQDESV (reference sequence). The CDR3 is 17 residues long. The V gene lost 3 bases and the J gene lost 6 bases, with 20 bases spanning the gap. This clone showed up just a few times. What it binds is unknown. Expressed TCRB transcripts were sequenced because the entire RNA isolate underwent reverse transcription. Repertoires were generated with immunoSEQ multiplex PCR, while TCRdb's copy carries only in-frame clones and drops some. Here the sample spans some 300,000 clones, around 7.3% being singletons.

This TCR was recovered from a woman aged 18-29 years in good health. The chain combines TRBV11-1 with TRBJ2-2; a weak D match, TRBD1 (6 bases). Source material: central memory CD4+ T cells from blood. CDR3 amino acids: CASSFWDGRGHAGELFF. In DNA, the CDR3 is TGTGCCAGCAGCTTCTGGGACGGCAGGGGTCATGCCGGGGAGCTGTTTTTT.